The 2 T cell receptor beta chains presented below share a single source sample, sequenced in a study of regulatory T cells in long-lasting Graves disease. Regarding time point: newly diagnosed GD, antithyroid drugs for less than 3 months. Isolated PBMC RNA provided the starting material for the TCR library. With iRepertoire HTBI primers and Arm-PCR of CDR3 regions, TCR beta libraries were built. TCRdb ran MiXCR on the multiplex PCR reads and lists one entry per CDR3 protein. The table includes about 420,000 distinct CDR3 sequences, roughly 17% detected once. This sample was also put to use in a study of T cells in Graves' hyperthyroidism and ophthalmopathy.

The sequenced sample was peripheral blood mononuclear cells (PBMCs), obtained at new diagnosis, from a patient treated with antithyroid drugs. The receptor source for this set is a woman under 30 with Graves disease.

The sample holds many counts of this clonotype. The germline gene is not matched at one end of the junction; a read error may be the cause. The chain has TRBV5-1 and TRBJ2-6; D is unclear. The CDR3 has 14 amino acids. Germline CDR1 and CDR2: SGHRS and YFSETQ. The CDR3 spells CASSFGSGANVLTF. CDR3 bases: TGTGCCAGCAGTTTTGGCTCTGGGGCCAACGTCCTGACTTTC.

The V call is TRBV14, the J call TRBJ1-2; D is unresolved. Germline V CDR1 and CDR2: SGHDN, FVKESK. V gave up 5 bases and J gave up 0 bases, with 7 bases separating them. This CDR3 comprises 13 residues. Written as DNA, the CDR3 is TGTGCCAGCAGCAGCGAAGCTAACTATGGCTACACCTTC. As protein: CASSSEANYGYTF.